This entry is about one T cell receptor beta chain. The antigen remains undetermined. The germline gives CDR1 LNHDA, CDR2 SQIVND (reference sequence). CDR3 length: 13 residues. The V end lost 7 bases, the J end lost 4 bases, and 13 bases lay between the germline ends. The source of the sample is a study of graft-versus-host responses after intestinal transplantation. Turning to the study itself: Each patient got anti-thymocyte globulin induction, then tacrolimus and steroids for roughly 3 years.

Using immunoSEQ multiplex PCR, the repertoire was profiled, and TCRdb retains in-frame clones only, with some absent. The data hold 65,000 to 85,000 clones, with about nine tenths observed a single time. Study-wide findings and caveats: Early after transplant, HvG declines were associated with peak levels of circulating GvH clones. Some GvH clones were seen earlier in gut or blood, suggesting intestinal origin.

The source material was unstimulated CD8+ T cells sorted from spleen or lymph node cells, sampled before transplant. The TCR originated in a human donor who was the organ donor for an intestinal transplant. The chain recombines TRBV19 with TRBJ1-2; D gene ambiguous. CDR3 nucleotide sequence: TGTGCCAGTATGGACCTCGAGGTCTATGGCTACACCTTC. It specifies CASMDLEVYGYTF.